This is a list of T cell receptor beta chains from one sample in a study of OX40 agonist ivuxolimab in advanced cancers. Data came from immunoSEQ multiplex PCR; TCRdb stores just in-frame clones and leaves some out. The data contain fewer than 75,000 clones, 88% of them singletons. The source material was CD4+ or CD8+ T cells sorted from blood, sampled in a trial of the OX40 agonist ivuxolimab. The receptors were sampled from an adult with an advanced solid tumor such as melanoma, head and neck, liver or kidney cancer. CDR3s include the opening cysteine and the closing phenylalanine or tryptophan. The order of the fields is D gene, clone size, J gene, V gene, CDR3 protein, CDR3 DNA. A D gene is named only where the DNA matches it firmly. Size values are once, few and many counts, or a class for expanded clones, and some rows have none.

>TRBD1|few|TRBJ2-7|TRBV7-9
CASSFGQGWKYF
TGTGCCAGCAGCTTTGGACAGGGATGGAAGTACTTC
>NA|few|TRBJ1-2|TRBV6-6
CASSLPGAVIGYTF
TGTGCCAGCAGTTTACCGGGGGCAGTAATTGGCTACACCTTC
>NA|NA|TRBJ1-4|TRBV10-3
CAISELGDNEKLFF
TGTGCCATCAGTGAGCTGGGGGACAATGAAAAACTGTTTTTT
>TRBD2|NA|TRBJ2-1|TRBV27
CASRTLAGVTNEQFF
TGTGCCAGCAGAACTCTAGCGGGAGTAACGAATGAGCAGTTCTTC
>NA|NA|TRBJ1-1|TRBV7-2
CASSQQAAMNTEAFF
TGTGCCAGCAGTCAGCAGGCGGCGATGAACACTGAAGCTTTCTTT
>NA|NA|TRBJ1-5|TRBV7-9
CASSFAHNGATYSNQPQHF
TGTGCCAGCAGCTTCGCCCACAATGGGGCTACCTATAGCAATCAGCCCCAGCATTTT
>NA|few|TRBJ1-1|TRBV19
CASSLGGFEAFF
TGTGCCAGTAGCCTGGGGGGGTTTGAAGCTTTCTTT
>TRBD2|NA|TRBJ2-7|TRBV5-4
CASSAGLAGEYEQYF
TGTGCCAGCAGCGCAGGACTAGCGGGAGAGTACGAGCAGTACTTC
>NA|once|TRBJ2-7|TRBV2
CASSGGQGGEQYF
TGTGCCAGCAGTGGGGGGCAGGGAGGCGAGCAGTACTTC
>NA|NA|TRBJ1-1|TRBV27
CASTPMRAGVGGNTEAFF
TGTGCCAGCACCCCCATGAGGGCCGGCGTGGGGGGGAACACTGAAGCTTTCTTT
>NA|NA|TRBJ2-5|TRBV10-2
CASSGRETQYF
TGCGCCAGCAGTGGACGAGAGACCCAGTACTTC
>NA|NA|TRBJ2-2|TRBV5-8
CASSLELVGTGELFF
TGTGCCAGCAGCTTGGAACTAGTCGGCACCGGGGAGCTGTTTTTT